Listed here are 8 T cell receptor beta chains from one sample, sequenced in a study of human T cells and chemical hapten exposure (dated by TCRdb to the early 2020s). The meaning of the sample's time point label: patch test 2, 6 weeks after DPC sensitization. The treatment or condition label for this specimen denotes: therapeutic diphenylcyclopropenone sensitization with weekly scalp DPC. The library was obtained by RACE. Instrument used: NextSeq 500. TCRdb itself trimmed the public reads at Q25 with fastp, ran MiXCR and retained productive beta chains. Entries are consolidated by CDR3 protein sequence, retaining the most common genes and DNA. This sample is represented by around 50,000 distinct CDR3 sequences; more than 9% of them were singletons. The ten top clones hold approximately 1.8% of the sample. The input for sequencing was whole blood, taken in connection with sensitization to the hapten diphenylcyclopropenone (DPC). These receptors were obtained from a woman aged 45 to 65 with alopecia areata. Some clones in this sample may be carry-over from other donors' samples.

This clonotype came up many times. The J gene is TRBJ2-7, the V gene TRBV11-2, with TRBD1 matching over 9 bases. CDR1 is SGHAT, CDR2 FQNNGV, per germline. The CDR3 is 15 amino acids. Unmatched junction bases numbered 10, after V lost 5 bases and J lost 5 bases. The CDR3 sequence: CASSRAGTGRNEQYF. The CDR3 DNA follows: TGTGCCAGCAGCAGAGCCGGGACAGGGCGGAACGAGCAGTACTTC.

The sample holds many counts of this clonotype. This sequence joins TRBV6-5 and TRBJ2-3; 7 nucleotides line up with TRBD1. This CDR3 comprises 15 residues. CDR1 is MNHEY, CDR2 SVGAGI, per germline. V lost 6 bases to trimming and J lost 0 bases; unmatched junction nucleotides: 6. The CDR3 DNA follows: TGTGCCAGCAGGGACGGGACAGCTAGCACAGATACGCAGTATTTT. Residues: CASRDGTASTDTQYF.

This chain links TRBV28 with TRBJ2-5; D is possibly TRBD2 (5 bases). This CDR3 spans 14 amino acids. Germline CDR1 reads MDHEN; CDR2 reads SYDVKM. V dropped 7 bases and J dropped 4 bases, with 16 bases sitting between them. The CDR3 loop reads CASIRGTNGETQYF. DNA of the CDR3: TGTGCCAGCATCCGGGGAACGAACGGAGAGACCCAGTACTTC.

This clonotype came up a few times. This chain uses TRBV11-2 with TRBJ2-7, with D possibly matching TRBD1 (6 bases). The CDR3 sequence is 13 residues long. From germline, CDR1 is SGHAT and CDR2 FQNNGV. V was trimmed by 5 bases and J by 6 bases, leaving 14 bases between them. The CDR3 DNA is TGTGCCAGCAGCCTCCCAGGGGTTGGCGAGCAGTACTTC. It yields the protein CASSLPGVGEQYF.

This clonotype was seen many times. The V call is TRBV18, the J call TRBJ1-2; no reliable D call. Per germline, CDR1 KGHSH and CDR2 LQKENI. V was cut by 5 bases and J by 2 bases, with 6 bases left in between. CDR3 length equals 12 residues. The CDR3 here is CASSIQNYGYTF. The DNA for the CDR3 is TGTGCCAGCTCAATTCAGAACTATGGCTACACCTTC.

This clonotype appeared many times. The rearrangement links TRBV28 to TRBJ1-1, with 8 bases matching TRBD1. V trimming: 6 bases; J trimming: 1 base; junction bases outside the gene matches: 7. Germline-derived CDR1 and CDR2 are MDHEN and SYDVKM. The CDR3 runs 15 residues. CDR3 sequence: CASRPGQGENTEAFF. CDR3 DNA sequence: TGTGCCAGCAGACCTGGACAGGGAGAGAACACTGAAGCTTTCTTT.

The V and J genes are TRBV7-6 and TRBJ2-5; 8 bases fit TRBD2. V lost 2 bases, J lost 7 bases, and 12 bases stayed unmatched. CDR1 and CDR2 from the germline V gene are SGHVS and FNYEAQ. This CDR3 comprises 16 residues. The CDR3 reads CASSLNLLTSEGTQYF. The CDR3 region has the DNA TGTGCCAGCAGCTTAAACCTGTTGACTAGCGAAGGGACCCAGTACTTC.

This clonotype was seen repeatedly, ten times or more. The rearrangement joins TRBV27 to TRBJ1-2, with D hard to call. V lost 6 bases and J lost 5, with 19 bases in between. CDR1 is MNHEY and CDR2 is SMNVEV in the germline V gene (reference sequence). CDR3 length equals 15 residues. CDR3 bases: TGTGCCAGCAGACCCTTTCCGGCCAGTCCGTATGGCTACACCTTC. It yields the protein CASRPFPASPYGYTF.